These T cell receptor beta chains were read from a single sample in a study of blood T cell repertoires in COVID-19. Some clones are missing from TCRdb's copy, which holds only in-frame ones; the method was immunoSEQ multiplex PCR. Here the sample spans around 150,000 clones, roughly 82% being singletons. Sequenced input: peripheral blood. Receptors were obtained from a woman aged 40 to 55 with COVID-19, enrolled during active disease. Both conserved end residues are part of each CDR3. Fields, in order: clone size, D gene, V gene, J gene, CDR3 DNA, CDR3 protein. The D gene is left open where the match is weak. Some rows mark clone size as missing; the rest say once, few, many or name a class of expanded clone.

few	TRBD1	TRBV7-9	TRBJ1-2	TGTGCCAGCAGCCCCAGGGGGGCGCTCTATGGCTACACCTTC	CASSPRGALYGYTF
NA	TRBD2	TRBV5-5	TRBJ2-2	TGTGCCAGCAGCTCCGGACAGGAGAACCTAGCGGGACTCGCCGGGGAGCTGTTTTTT	CASSSGQENLAGLAGELFF
NA	TRBD1	TRBV6-1	TRBJ2-1	TGTGCCAGCAGTGAGTTTAGGGACAGCACCTACAATGAGCAGTTCTTC	CASSEFRDSTYNEQFF
NA	NA	TRBV19	TRBJ1-3	TGTGCCAGTAGTCCGGGGAGTCCTGGAAACACCATATATTTT	CASSPGSPGNTIYF
NA	TRBD1	TRBV7-9	TRBJ2-7	TGTGCCAGCAGCCCCGGACAGGGCAGTACGACCGACAACGAGCAGTACTTC	CASSPGQGSTTDNEQYF
NA	NA	TRBV10-3	TRBJ2-2	TGTGCCATCAGTGTGATGGACACCACCGGGGAGCTGTTTTTT	CAISVMDTTGELFF
once	TRBD1	TRBV6-5	TRBJ1-4	TGTGCCAGCAGGGACAGGGGACGAGGGGAAAAACTGTTTTTT	CASRDRGRGEKLFF
NA	TRBD1	TRBV7-3	TRBJ2-1	TGTGCCAGCAGCTCAGGAGACAGGGGATTTCAAGGAAAGCAGTTCTTC	CASSSGDRGFQGKQFF
NA	NA	TRBV2	TRBJ2-1	TGTGCCAGCAGTGGCGGTGCCCCTGAGCAGTTCTTC	CASSGGAPEQFF
NA	NA	TRBV21-1	TRBJ1-2	TGTGCCAGCAGCAAAGCGCATGGCCCAGAGGGAGCCAACTATGGCTACACCTTC	CASSKAHGPEGANYGYTF
NA	NA	TRBV5-1	TRBJ2-5	TGCGCCAGCAGCTTCGGACTCCAGGAGACCCAGTACTTC	CASSFGLQETQYF
NA	NA	TRBV7-6	TRBJ1-3	TGTGCCAGCAGCTTAGTAGACAGTTCCCCTGGAAACACCATATATTTT	CASSLVDSSPGNTIYF
NA	TRBD2	TRBV7-6	TRBJ2-7	TGTGCCAGCAGCGCTACTAGCGGGAGGCCCTACGAGCAGTACTTC	CASSATSGRPYEQYF
NA	NA	TRBV27	TRBJ1-1	TGTGCCAGCAGTTTATTTGGCAGGGTGAAGAACACTGAAGCTTTCTTT	CASSLFGRVKNTEAFF
NA	NA	TRBV3-1/TRBV3-2	TRBJ1-1	TGTGCCAGCTCAGGGGATGGGGGCACTGAAGCTTTCTTT	CASSGDGGTEAFF
NA	NA	TRBV12-3/TRBV12-4	TRBJ2-5	TGTGCCAGCAGTTTCCCAGCGGCGGAGACCCAGTACTTC	CASSFPAAETQYF
NA	NA	TRBV5-8	TRBJ2-1	TGTGCCAGCAGCACCAGGAACAATGAGCAGTTCTTC	CASSTRNNEQFF
NA	TRBD2	TRBV5-4	TRBJ2-1	TGTGCCAGCAGCCGCGGGAGTTTGGCCTACAATGAGCAGTTCTTC	CASSRGSLAYNEQFF
NA	TRBD2	TRBV5-4	TRBJ2-2	TGTGCCAGCAGCTTAGGGACTAGCGGGATACTCACCGGGGAGCTGTTTTTT	CASSLGTSGILTGELFF
NA	TRBD2	TRBV6-6	TRBJ2-7	TGTGCCAGCAGTTACTCTAGCGGGAGCAACGAGCAGTACTTC	CASSYSSGSNEQYF
NA	TRBD2	TRBV19	TRBJ2-3	TGTGCCACCAGACTAGCCCAAACCACAGATACGCAGTATTTT	CATRLAQTTDTQYF
NA	TRBD1	TRBV15	TRBJ2-5	TGTGCCACCAGCAGAAACGGACCAGGGGGCTACCAAGAGACCCAGTACTTC	CATSRNGPGGYQETQYF
NA	NA	TRBV4-2	TRBJ2-1	TGTGCCAGCAGCCAAGATCTAAGCAATGAGCAGTTCTTC	CASSQDLSNEQFF
NA	TRBD2	TRBV5-4	TRBJ2-2	TGTGCCAGCAGCAAGGGACTAGCGGGGGCCTACACCGGGGAGCTGTTTTTT	CASSKGLAGAYTGELFF
NA	TRBD1	TRBV18	TRBJ1-1	TGTGCCAGCTCATTTGGACAGGGCGGTATGAACACTGAAGCTTTCTTT	CASSFGQGGMNTEAFF
NA	TRBD2	TRBV10-3	TRBJ2-5	TGTGCCATCAGGGCTGGACTAGCGGGAGTTGAGACCCAGTACTTC	CAIRAGLAGVETQYF
few	NA	TRBV12-3/TRBV12-4	TRBJ1-1	TGTGCCAGCAGTTTGAAGCATTACACTGAAGCTTTCTTT	CASSLKHYTEAFF